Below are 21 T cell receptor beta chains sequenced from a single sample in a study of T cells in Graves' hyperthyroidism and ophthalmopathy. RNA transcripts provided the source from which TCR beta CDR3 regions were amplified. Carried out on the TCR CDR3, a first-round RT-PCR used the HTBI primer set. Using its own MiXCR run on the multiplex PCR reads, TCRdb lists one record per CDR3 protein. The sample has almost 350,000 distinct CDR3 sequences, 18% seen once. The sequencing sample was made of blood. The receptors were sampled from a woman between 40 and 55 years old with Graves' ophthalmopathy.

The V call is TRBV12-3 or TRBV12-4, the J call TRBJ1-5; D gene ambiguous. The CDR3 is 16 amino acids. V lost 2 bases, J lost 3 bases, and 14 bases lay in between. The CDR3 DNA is TGTGCCAGCAGTTTACGGGGATGGCGACCCAATCAGCCCCAGCATTTT. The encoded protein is CASSLRGWRPNQPQHF.

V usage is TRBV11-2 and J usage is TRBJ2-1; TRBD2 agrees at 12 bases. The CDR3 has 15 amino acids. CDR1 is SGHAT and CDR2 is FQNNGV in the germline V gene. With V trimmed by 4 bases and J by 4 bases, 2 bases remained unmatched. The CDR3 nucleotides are TGTGCCAGCAGCTCCGGGACTAGCGGGTACAATGAGCAGTTCTTC. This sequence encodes CASSSGTSGYNEQFF.

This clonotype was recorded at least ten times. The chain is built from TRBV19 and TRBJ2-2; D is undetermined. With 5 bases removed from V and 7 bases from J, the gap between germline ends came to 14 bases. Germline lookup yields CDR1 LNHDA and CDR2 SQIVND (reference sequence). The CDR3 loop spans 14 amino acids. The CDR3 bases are TGTGCCAGTAGTGGGGTGGGATCGAGCGGGGAGCTGTTTTTT. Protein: CASSGVGSSGELFF.

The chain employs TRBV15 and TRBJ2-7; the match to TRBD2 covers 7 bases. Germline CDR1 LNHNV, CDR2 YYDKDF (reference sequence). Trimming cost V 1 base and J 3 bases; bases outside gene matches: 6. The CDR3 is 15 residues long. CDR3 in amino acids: CATSRAAGVGYEQYF. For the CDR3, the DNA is TGTGCCACCAGCAGAGCCGCGGGGGTTGGCTACGAGCAGTACTTC.

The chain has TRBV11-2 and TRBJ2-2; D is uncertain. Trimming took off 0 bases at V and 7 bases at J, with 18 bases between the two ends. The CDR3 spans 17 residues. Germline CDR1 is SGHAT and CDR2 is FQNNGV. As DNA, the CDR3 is TGTGCCAGCAGCTTAGATCGTTTAGGTTTTGGCATCGGGGAGCTGTTTTTT. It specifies CASSLDRLGFGIGELFF.

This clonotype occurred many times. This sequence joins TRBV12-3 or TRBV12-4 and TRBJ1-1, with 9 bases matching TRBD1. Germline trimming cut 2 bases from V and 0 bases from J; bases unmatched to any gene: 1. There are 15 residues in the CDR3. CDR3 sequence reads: CASSLNRGLNTEAFF. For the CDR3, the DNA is TGTGCCAGCAGTTTAAACAGGGGGCTGAACACTGAAGCTTTCTTT.

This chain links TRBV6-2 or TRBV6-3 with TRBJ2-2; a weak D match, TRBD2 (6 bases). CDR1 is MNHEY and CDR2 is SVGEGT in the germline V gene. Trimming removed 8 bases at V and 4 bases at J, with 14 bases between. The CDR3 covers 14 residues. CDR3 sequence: CASEGRGTTGELFF. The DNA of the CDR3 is TGTGCCAGCGAGGGCCGGGGGACCACCGGGGAGCTGTTTTTT.

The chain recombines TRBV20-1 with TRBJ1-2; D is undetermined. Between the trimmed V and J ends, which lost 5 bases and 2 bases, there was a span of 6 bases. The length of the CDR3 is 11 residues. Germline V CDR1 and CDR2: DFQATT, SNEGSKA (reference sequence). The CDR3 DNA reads TGCAGTGCTTTGGGGAACTATGGCTACACCTTC. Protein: CSALGNYGYTF.

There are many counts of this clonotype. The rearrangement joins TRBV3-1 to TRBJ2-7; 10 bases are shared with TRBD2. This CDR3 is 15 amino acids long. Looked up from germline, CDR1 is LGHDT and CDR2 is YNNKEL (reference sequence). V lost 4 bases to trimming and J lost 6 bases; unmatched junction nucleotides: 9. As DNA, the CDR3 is TGTGCCAGCAGCCGCCGGGGAGTAGCGGGAGGCGAGCAGTACTTC. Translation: CASSRRGVAGGEQYF.

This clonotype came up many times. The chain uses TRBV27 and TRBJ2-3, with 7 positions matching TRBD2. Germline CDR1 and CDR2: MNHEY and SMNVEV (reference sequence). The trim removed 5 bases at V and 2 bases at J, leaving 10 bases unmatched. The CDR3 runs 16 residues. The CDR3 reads CASSPLTSAFTDTQYF. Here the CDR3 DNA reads TGTGCCAGCAGTCCGTTAACTAGCGCCTTCACAGATACGCAGTATTTT.

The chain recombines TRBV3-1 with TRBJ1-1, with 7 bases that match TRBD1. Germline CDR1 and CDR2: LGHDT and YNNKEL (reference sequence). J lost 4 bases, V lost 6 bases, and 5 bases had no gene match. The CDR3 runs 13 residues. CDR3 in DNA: TGTGCCAGCAGTCGACAGGGATTCACTGAAGCTTTCTTT. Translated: CASSRQGFTEAFF. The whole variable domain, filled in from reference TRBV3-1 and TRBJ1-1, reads DTAVSQTPKYLVTQMGNDKSIKCEQNLGHDTMYWYKQDSKKFLKIMFSYNNKELIINETVPNRFSPKSPDKAHLNLHINSLELGDSAVYFCASSRQGFTEAFFGQGTRLTVV.

The CDR3 protein is CASSLGYGLDSNQPQHF. For the CDR3, the DNA is TGTGCCAGCAGTTTAGGGTACGGCCTGGATAGCAATCAGCCCCAGCATTTT. The J gene is TRBJ1-5, the V gene TRBV27; D is uncertain. The CDR3 spans 17 residues. Germline loops: CDR1 MNHEY, CDR2 SMNVEV (reference sequence). Trimming pared 2 bases from V and 0 bases from J, leaving 14 bases between.

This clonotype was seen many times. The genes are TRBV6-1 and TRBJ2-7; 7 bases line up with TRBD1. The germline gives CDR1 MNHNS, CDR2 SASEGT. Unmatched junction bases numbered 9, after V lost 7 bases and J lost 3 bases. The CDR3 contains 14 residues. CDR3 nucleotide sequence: TGTGCCAGCACTACGGGACAGTTAAGCTACGAGCAGTACTTC. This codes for CASTTGQLSYEQYF.

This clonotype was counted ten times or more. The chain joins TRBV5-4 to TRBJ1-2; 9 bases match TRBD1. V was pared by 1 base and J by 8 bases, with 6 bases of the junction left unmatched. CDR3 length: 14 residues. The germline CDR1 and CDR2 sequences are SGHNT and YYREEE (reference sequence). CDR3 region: CASSLLGQGKGYTF. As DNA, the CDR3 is TGTGCCAGCAGCTTGTTGGGACAGGGAAAGGGCTACACCTTC.

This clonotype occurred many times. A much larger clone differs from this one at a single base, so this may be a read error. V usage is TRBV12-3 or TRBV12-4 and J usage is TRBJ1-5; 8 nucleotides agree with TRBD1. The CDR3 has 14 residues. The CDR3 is CASRPTGGNPPQHF. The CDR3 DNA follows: TGTGCCAGCAGGCCCACAGGGGGTAATCCGCCCCAGCATTTT.

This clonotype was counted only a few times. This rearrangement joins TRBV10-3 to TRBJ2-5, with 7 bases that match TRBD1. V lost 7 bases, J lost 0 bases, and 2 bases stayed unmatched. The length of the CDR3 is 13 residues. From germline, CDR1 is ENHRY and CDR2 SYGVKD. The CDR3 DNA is TGTGCCATCAAAGGGACAGACCAAGAGACCCAGTACTTC. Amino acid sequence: CAIKGTDQETQYF.

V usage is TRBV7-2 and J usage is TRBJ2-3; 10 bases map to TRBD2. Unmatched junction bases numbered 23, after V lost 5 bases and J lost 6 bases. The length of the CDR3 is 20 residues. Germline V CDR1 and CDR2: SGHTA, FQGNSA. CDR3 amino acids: CASSTEQGRGGTSAKDTQYF. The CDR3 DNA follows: TGTGCCAGCAGCACCGAACAGGGGAGGGGTGGGACTAGCGCGAAGGATACGCAGTATTTT.

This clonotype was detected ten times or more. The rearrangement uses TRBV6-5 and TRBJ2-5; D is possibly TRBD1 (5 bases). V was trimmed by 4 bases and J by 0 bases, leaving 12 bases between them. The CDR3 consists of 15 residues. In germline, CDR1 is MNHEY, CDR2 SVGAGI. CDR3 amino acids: CASSSRQTYQETQYF. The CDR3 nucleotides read TGTGCCAGCAGTTCCCGACAGACCTACCAAGAGACCCAGTACTTC.

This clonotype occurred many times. CDR3 DNA sequence: TGTGCCAGCAGTTTGGGCTTTGGGATCCAGTACTTC. Encoded protein: CASSLGFGIQYF. The V call is TRBV28, the J call TRBJ2-5; D is ambiguous. This CDR3 has 12 residues. From germline, CDR1 is MDHEN and CDR2 SYDVKM. V lost 3 bases and J lost 10, with 12 bases in between. Based on the CDR3 plus reference TRBV28 and TRBJ2-5, the full variable domain is DVKVTQSSRYLVKRTGEKVFLECVQDMDHENMFWYRQDPGLGLRLIYFSYDVKMKEKGDIPEGYSVSREKKERFSLILESASTNQTSMYLCASSLGFGIQYFGPGTRLLVL.

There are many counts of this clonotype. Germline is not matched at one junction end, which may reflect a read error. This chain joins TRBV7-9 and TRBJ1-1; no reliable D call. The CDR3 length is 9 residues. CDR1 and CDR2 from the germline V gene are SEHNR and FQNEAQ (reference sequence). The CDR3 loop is CASSPNFSF. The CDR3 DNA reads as TGTGCCAGCAGCCCCAATTTTTCTTTT.

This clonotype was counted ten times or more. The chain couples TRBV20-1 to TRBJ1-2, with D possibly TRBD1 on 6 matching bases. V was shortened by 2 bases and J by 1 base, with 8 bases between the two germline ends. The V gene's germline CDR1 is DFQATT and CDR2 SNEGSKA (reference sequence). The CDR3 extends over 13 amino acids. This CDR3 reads CSARRTVNYGYTF. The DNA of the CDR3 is TGCAGTGCTAGAAGGACAGTTAACTATGGCTACACCTTC.